The rows below give T cell receptor beta chains drawn from one sample of a study of OX40 agonist ivuxolimab in advanced cancers. The repertoire was sequenced with immunoSEQ multiplex PCR; TCRdb's copy has only in-frame clones and lacks some. Seen here are over 55,000 clones, 85% to 90% observed once, and the top ten hold under 2.5%. The sequencing used CD4+ or CD8+ T cells sorted from blood, collected in a trial of the OX40 agonist ivuxolimab. The receptors were sampled from an adult with an advanced solid tumor such as melanoma, head and neck, liver or kidney cancer. Each CDR3 is given with its conserved first and last residue. Each record gives: V gene, D gene, clone size, CDR3 length, J gene, CDR3 protein, CDR3 DNA. A D gene is named only where the DNA matches it firmly. The size field is filled for only some rows; it gives once, few, many or a size class.

V: TRBV6-6; D: TRBD1; size: NA; length: 13; J: TRBJ1-1; CDR3: CASSLQGFTEAFF; DNA: TGTGCCAGCAGTTTACAGGGGTTCACTGAAGCTTTCTTT
V: TRBV25-1; D: NA; size: few; length: 15; J: TRBJ1-1; CDR3: CASSGPWDGNTEAFF; DNA: TGTGCCAGCAGTGGCCCTTGGGACGGGAACACTGAAGCTTTCTTT
V: TRBV5-1; D: NA; size: NA; length: 17; J: TRBJ1-3; CDR3: CASSLLAGVSSGNTIYF; DNA: TGCGCCAGCAGCTTGTTGGCAGGGGTGTCCTCTGGAAACACCATATATTTT
V: TRBV7-9; D: NA; size: few; length: 12; J: TRBJ2-1; CDR3: CASSLRYNEQFF; DNA: TGTGCCAGCAGCTTACGGTACAATGAGCAGTTCTTC
V: TRBV5-4; D: TRBD2; size: NA; length: 16; J: TRBJ2-5; CDR3: CASSRSGGRDQETQYF; DNA: TGTGCCAGCAGCCGAAGCGGGGGGCGGGACCAAGAGACCCAGTACTTC
V: TRBV28; D: NA; size: NA; length: 15; J: TRBJ1-6; CDR3: CASSFSRPDNPPLHF; DNA: TGTGCCAGCAGTTTCTCGAGACCGGACAATCCACCCCTCCACTTT
V: TRBV5-1; D: TRBD2; size: NA; length: 14; J: TRBJ2-1; CDR3: CASSSGTTIEEQFF; DNA: TGCGCCAGCAGTTCCGGGACTACGATTGAGGAGCAGTTCTTC
V: TRBV2; D: NA; size: NA; length: 13; J: TRBJ2-2; CDR3: CASSVQGTGELFF; DNA: TGTGCCAGCAGTGTACAGGGAACCGGGGAGCTGTTTTTT
V: TRBV11-2; D: NA; size: NA; length: 12; J: TRBJ1-1; CDR3: CASSATGVEAFF; DNA: TGTGCCAGCAGCGCGACGGGAGTCGAAGCTTTCTTT
V: TRBV5-4; D: NA; size: NA; length: 17; J: TRBJ2-5; CDR3: CASSFLEQTQYQETQYF; DNA: TGTGCCAGCAGCTTTCTTGAACAGACCCAGTACCAAGAGACCCAGTACTTC
V: TRBV28; D: NA; size: few; length: 13; J: TRBJ1-5; CDR3: CASSLGGIKPQHF; DNA: TGTGCCAGCAGTTTAGGGGGTATCAAGCCCCAGCATTTT
V: TRBV9; D: TRBD2; size: few; length: 17; J: TRBJ2-1; CDR3: CASSVGGLAGVGNEQFF; DNA: TGTGCCAGCAGCGTAGGTGGACTAGCGGGAGTTGGCAATGAGCAGTTCTTC
V: TRBV6-1; D: NA; size: NA; length: 13; J: TRBJ1-1; CDR3: CASSEQGNTEAFF; DNA: TGTGCCAGCAGTGAACAGGGGAACACTGAAGCTTTCTTT
V: TRBV6-5; D: NA; size: NA; length: 12; J: TRBJ1-1; CDR3: CASSYRQGEAFF; DNA: TGTGCCAGCAGTTACCGCCAGGGTGAAGCTTTCTTT
V: TRBV7-8; D: NA; size: NA; length: 15; J: TRBJ1-4; CDR3: CASSANYGSWEKLFF; DNA: TGTGCCAGCAGCGCCAACTACGGGTCTTGGGAAAAACTGTTTTTT
V: TRBV11-3; D: NA; size: NA; length: 15; J: TRBJ2-5; CDR3: CASSQTRGAGETQYF; DNA: TGTGCCAGCAGCCAGACCCGGGGCGCGGGGGAGACCCAGTACTTC
V: TRBV28; D: TRBD1; size: NA; length: 14; J: TRBJ2-1; CDR3: CASSLPGQVREQFF; DNA: TGTGCCAGCAGTTTACCGGGACAGGTTCGTGAGCAGTTCTTC
V: TRBV18; D: TRBD2; size: NA; length: 16; J: TRBJ2-3; CDR3: CASSPPGGEAADTQYF; DNA: TGTGCCAGCTCACCACCTGGGGGGGAGGCGGCAGATACGCAGTATTTT
V: TRBV18; D: TRBD2; size: NA; length: 20; J: TRBJ2-1; CDR3: CASSPRPGLADNSFNNEQFF; DNA: TGTGCCAGCTCACCTCGACCGGGACTAGCGGATAATTCTTTCAACAATGAGCAGTTCTTC
V: TRBV9; D: TRBD1; size: NA; length: 19; J: TRBJ1-2; CDR3: CASSVVVSGQGAVRYGYTF; DNA: TGTGCCAGCAGCGTAGTAGTCTCAGGACAGGGGGCGGTTAGGTATGGCTACACCTTC
V: TRBV6-6; D: NA; size: NA; length: 14; J: TRBJ2-7; CDR3: CASSDGGNRVEQYF; DNA: TGTGCCAGCAGTGACGGAGGTAATAGGGTCGAGCAGTACTTC
V: TRBV10-3; D: NA; size: NA; length: 12; J: TRBJ2-3; CDR3: CAISETEDTQYF; DNA: TGTGCCATCAGCGAGACAGAAGATACGCAGTATTTT
V: TRBV7-2; D: TRBD2; size: NA; length: 16; J: TRBJ2-7; CDR3: CASSQDTSGGSYEQYF; DNA: TGTGCCAGCAGCCAAGACACTAGCGGGGGATCCTACGAGCAGTACTTC
V: TRBV5-1; D: NA; size: NA; length: 14; J: TRBJ2-6; CDR3: CASSRDSGANVLTF; DNA: TGCGCCAGCAGCCGTGACTCTGGGGCCAACGTCCTGACTTTC
V: TRBV7-8; D: TRBD2; size: NA; length: 16; J: TRBJ2-2; CDR3: CASSLGSGGPPRELFF; DNA: TGTGCCAGCAGCTTAGGGAGCGGGGGCCCACCGCGGGAGCTGTTTTTT
V: TRBV7-7; D: NA; size: NA; length: 13; J: TRBJ1-1; CDR3: CASSLGTNTEAFF; DNA: TGTGCCAGCAGCCTCGGGACTAACACTGAAGCTTTCTTT
V: TRBV5-1; D: NA; size: once; length: 14; J: TRBJ2-1; CDR3: CASSLAKLGNEQFF; DNA: TGCGCCAGCAGCTTGGCGAAGCTGGGCAATGAGCAGTTCTTC
V: TRBV6-6; D: NA; size: NA; length: 15; J: TRBJ1-2; CDR3: CASRDHQTGSYGYTF; DNA: TGTGCCAGCAGGGACCACCAGACAGGCTCCTATGGCTACACCTTC
V: TRBV4-2; D: NA; size: NA; length: 12; J: TRBJ2-5; CDR3: CASSSVGETQYF; DNA: TGTGCCAGCAGCTCAGTTGGGGAGACCCAGTACTTC
V: TRBV28; D: NA; size: NA; length: 13; J: TRBJ1-2; CDR3: CATSDSSIYGYTF; DNA: TGTGCCACTTCGGACAGCTCGATCTATGGCTACACCTTC
V: TRBV27; D: NA; size: NA; length: 14; J: TRBJ2-4; CDR3: CASSFDPRGDIQYF; DNA: TGTGCCAGCAGTTTTGATCCCAGGGGAGACATTCAGTACTTC
V: TRBV6-1; D: TRBD2; size: NA; length: 13; J: TRBJ2-5; CDR3: CASSAGRKETQYF; DNA: TGTGCCAGCAGCGCCGGGAGGAAAGAGACCCAGTACTTC
V: TRBV2; D: TRBD2; size: NA; length: 12; J: TRBJ2-7; CDR3: CATASGGYEQYF; DNA: TGTGCCACCGCTAGCGGGGGCTACGAGCAGTACTTC
V: TRBV2; D: TRBD1; size: NA; length: 15; J: TRBJ2-1; CDR3: CASSGDRGAYNEQFF; DNA: TGTGCCAGCAGTGGGGACAGGGGGGCCTACAATGAGCAGTTCTTC
V: TRBV28; D: NA; size: NA; length: 13; J: TRBJ2-7; CDR3: CASSYLPPYEQYF; DNA: TGTGCCAGCAGTTACCTCCCGCCCTACGAGCAGTACTTC
V: TRBV18; D: NA; size: NA; length: 14; J: TRBJ2-7; CDR3: CASSQTDGSYEQYF; DNA: TGTGCCAGCTCACAGACGGACGGTTCTTACGAGCAGTACTTC
V: TRBV5-1; D: NA; size: once; length: 15; J: TRBJ2-7; CDR3: CASMAGALSSYEQYF; DNA: TGCGCCAGCATGGCGGGGGCCCTATCATCCTACGAGCAGTACTTC